Each of the 6 T cell receptor beta chains below was sequenced from the same sample in a study of beta chain features in type 1 diabetes. The study, taken as a whole, reports: Type 1 diabetes patients had moderately but significantly shorter TCRB CDR3s in all four CD4+ subsets.

Their cognate antigens are unknown. Of the isolated RNA, all was reverse transcribed, and so the sequenced material was expressed TCRB transcripts. Profiled with immunoSEQ multiplex PCR; TCRdb holds only in-frame clones, not every one. Of hundreds of thousands of clones in the sample, about 14% were seen once. Sequencing was performed on naive CD4+ T cells from blood. All receptors come from a young man with type 1 diabetes.

J is TRBJ2-6 and V is TRBV6-5, with 7 bases aligning to TRBD1. Germline values: CDR1 MNHEY, CDR2 SVGAGI. There are 14 residues in the CDR3. Trimming removed 5 bases from V and 3 bases from J; junction bases left unmatched: 1. The CDR3 DNA is TGTGCCAGCAGTAGGGGGCTTGGGGCCAACGTCCTGACTTTC. Translated: CASSRGLGANVLTF.

This clone was recorded a few times. The V and J genes are TRBV18 and TRBJ1-1; tentative D call: TRBD1 (6 bases). Germline CDR1 is KGHSH and CDR2 is LQKENI. The CDR3 spans 14 residues. V lost 0 bases and J lost 5, with 10 bases in between. This CDR3 reads CASSPPPGVTEAFF. CDR3 sequence (DNA): TGTGCCAGCTCACCACCGCCAGGGGTAACTGAAGCTTTCTTT.

The rearrangement links TRBV30 to TRBJ1-1; D uncertain. V was shortened by 5 bases and J by 1 base, with 14 bases between the two germline ends. The germline V gene encodes CDR1 GTSNPN and CDR2 SVGIG (reference sequence). The CDR3 runs to 14 residues. The CDR3 reads CAWGQLVGNTEAFF. CDR3 nucleotide sequence: TGTGCCTGGGGCCAGCTGGTGGGGAACACTGAAGCTTTCTTT.

The chain recombines TRBV2 with TRBJ1-2, with 7 nucleotides matching TRBD1. Unmatched junction bases numbered 2, after V lost 2 bases and J lost 2 bases. This CDR3 region has 14 residues. Per germline, CDR1 SNHLY and CDR2 FYNNEI. The CDR3: CASSERTGNYGYTF. The CDR3 DNA reads as TGTGCCAGCAGTGAACGGACAGGAAACTATGGCTACACCTTC. Combining the CDR3 with reference TRBV2 and TRBJ1-2 gives the whole variable domain EPEVTQTPSHQVTQMGQEVILRCVPISNHLYFYWYRQILGQKVEFLVSFYNNEISEKSEIFDDQFSVERPDGSNFTLKIRSTKLEDSAMYFCASSERTGNYGYTFGSGTRLTVV.

This clone was observed a handful of times. The chain carries TRBV16 and TRBJ1-2; 7 bases are a match to TRBD1. With V trimmed by 1 base and J by 6 bases, 8 bases remained unmatched. There are 15 residues in the CDR3. The germline V gene has CDR1 KGHSY and CDR2 FQNENV. CDR3 sequence: CASSQLEGARDGYTF. In nucleotides, the CDR3 is TGTGCCAGCAGCCAATTAGAGGGGGCAAGAGATGGCTACACCTTC.

The V and J genes are TRBV18 and TRBJ2-7, with D perhaps TRBD1 or TRBD2 (5 bases each). V lost 7 bases and J 4 bases, leaving 20 bases between the germline ends. In germline, CDR1 is KGHSH, CDR2 LQKENI. This CDR3 region has 15 residues. In DNA, the CDR3 is TGTGCCAGCTTGGCAAACGGGACGTCGATTTACGAGCAGTACTTC. It specifies CASLANGTSIYEQYF.